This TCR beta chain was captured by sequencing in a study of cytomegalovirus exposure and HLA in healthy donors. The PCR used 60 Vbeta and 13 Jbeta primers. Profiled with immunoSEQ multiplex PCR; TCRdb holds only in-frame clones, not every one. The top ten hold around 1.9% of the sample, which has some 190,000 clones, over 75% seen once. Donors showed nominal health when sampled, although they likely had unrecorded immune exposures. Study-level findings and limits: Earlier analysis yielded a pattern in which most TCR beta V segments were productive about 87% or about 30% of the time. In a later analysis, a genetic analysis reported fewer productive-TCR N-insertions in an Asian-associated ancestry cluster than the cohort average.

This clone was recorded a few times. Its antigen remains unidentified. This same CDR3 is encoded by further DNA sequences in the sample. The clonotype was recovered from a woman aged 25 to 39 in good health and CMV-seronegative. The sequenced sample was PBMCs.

For the CDR3, the DNA is TGTGCCAGCAGCGTGGGACTAGCCGGCGGTCAAGAGACCCAGTACTTC. As protein: CASSVGLAGGQETQYF. The chain combines TRBV9 with TRBJ2-5, with 9 bases that match TRBD2. There are 16 residues in the CDR3. The germline CDR1 and CDR2 sequences are SGDLS and YYNGEE. Trimming took 2 bases from V and 2 from J; bases not matched to a gene: 7.